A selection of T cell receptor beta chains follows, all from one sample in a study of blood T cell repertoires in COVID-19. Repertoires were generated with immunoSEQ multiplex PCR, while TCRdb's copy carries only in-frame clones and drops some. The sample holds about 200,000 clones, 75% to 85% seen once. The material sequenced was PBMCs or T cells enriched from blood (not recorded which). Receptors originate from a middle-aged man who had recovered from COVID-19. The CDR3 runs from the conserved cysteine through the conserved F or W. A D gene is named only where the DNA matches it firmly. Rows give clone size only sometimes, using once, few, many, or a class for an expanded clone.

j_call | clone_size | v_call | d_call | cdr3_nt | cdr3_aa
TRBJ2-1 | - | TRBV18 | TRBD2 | TGTGCCAGCTCACCCCCTCCCCGGGGGGGGCGGGACAATGAGCAGTTCTTC | CASSPPPRGGRDNEQFF
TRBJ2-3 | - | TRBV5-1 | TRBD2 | TGCGCCAGCAGCTTGGGGACTAGCTTCTGGGATACGCAGTATTTT | CASSLGTSFWDTQYF
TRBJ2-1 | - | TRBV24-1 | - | TGTGCCACCAGTGACTCCACTAAGAGCAATGAGCAGTTCTTC | CATSDSTKSNEQFF
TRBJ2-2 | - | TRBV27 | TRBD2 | TGTGCCAGCAGTTTATCTGGGACTAGCGGGAGGGGTGGCGGGGAGCTGTTTTTT | CASSLSGTSGRGGGELFF
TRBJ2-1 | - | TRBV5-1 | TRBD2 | TGCGCCAGCAGCTTGGCGGGAGGGCCTGGTGAGCAGTTCTTC | CASSLAGGPGEQFF
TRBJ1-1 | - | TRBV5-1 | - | TGCGCCAGCAGCTTGGCGACAGGGAACACTGAAGCTTTCTTT | CASSLATGNTEAFF
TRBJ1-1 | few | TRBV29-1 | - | TGCAGCGTTGAAGCTTCGCAGGCGGGGTATGGCACTGAAGCTTTCTTT | CSVEASQAGYGTEAFF
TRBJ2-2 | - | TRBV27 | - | TGTGCCAGCAGTTTAGTGGGACTCAACACCGGGGAGCTGTTTTTT | CASSLVGLNTGELFF
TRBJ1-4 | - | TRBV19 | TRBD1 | TGTGCCAGTAGGGGGCCGCAGACAGGGTATGAAAAACTGTTTTTT | CASRGPQTGYEKLFF
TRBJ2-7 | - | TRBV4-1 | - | TGCGCCAGCAGCCAAATCTCAGGCAGGGCTTCTTACGAGCAGTACTTC | CASSQISGRASYEQYF
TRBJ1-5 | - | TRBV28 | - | TGTGCCAGCACCCTGCCGCGGGGGCCCCAGCATTTT | CASTLPRGPQHF
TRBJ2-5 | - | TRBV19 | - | TGTGCCAGTAGTATGGTACGAGGGGAGACCCAGTACTTC | CASSMVRGETQYF
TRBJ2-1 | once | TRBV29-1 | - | TGCGGACTATTCGAGAATGAGCAGTTCTTC | CGLFENEQFF
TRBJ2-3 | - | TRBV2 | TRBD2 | TGTGCCAGCAGTGTAGAATCAGCGGGAGTGGCGGATACGCAGTATTTT | CASSVESAGVADTQYF
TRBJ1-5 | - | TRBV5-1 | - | TGCGCCAGCAGCTTGGGGGCTGGGGACTCCAATCAGCCCCAGCATTTT | CASSLGAGDSNQPQHF
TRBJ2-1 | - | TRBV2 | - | TGTGCCAGCTTTAGCGAGAACGTGCAGTTCTTC | CASFSENVQFF
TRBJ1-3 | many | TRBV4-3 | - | TGCGCCAGCAGCCCCGGGGGCTCTGGAAACACCATATATTTT | CASSPGGSGNTIYF
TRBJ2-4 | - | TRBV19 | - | TGTGCCAGTAGTAACCAACAGGTAGCCAAAAACATTCAGTACTTC | CASSNQQVAKNIQYF
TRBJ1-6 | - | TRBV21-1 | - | TGTGCCAAGGGGACAGAGGTTCGGAGCTCCTATAATTCACCCCTCCACTTT | CAKGTEVRSSYNSPLHF
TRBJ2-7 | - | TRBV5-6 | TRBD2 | TGTGCCAGCAGCTTGGGTGGGGTACTAGCGGGATTATACGAGCAGTACTTC | CASSLGGVLAGLYEQYF
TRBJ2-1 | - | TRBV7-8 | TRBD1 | TGTGCCAGCAGCACGGGACAGGGATCACCCAATGAGCAGTTCTTC | CASSTGQGSPNEQFF
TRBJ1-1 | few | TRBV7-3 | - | TGTGCCAGCAGCTTTAAAGGTTCGACAAGTCGGAACACTGAAGCTTTCTTT | CASSFKGSTSRNTEAFF
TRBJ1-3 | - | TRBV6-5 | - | TGTGCCAGCAGTTACGACTCTTCTGGAAACACCATATATTTT | CASSYDSSGNTIYF
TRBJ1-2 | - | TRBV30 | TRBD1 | TGTGCCTCACGACAGGGAGTCCTCAACTATGGCTACACCTTC | CASRQGVLNYGYTF
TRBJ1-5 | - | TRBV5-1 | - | TGCGCCAGCAGCTTGGACGGGGTGGGAAGCAATCAGCCCCAGCATTTT | CASSLDGVGSNQPQHF
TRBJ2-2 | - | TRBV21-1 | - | TGTGCCAGCAGCAAAGATTGGGCAGGGCCACCGAAGGACGGGGGGAACACCGGGGAGCTGTTTTTT | CASSKDWAGPPKDGGNTGELFF
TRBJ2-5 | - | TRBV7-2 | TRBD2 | TGTGCCAGCAGCTTAGAGCGCGGGAGGCCAGAGACCCAGTACTTC | CASSLERGRPETQYF
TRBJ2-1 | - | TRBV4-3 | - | TGCGCCAGCAGCCGAAAAGGGTCGGGGAGCTCCTACAATGAGCAGTTCTTC | CASSRKGSGSSYNEQFF
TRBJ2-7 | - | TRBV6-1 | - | TGTGCCAGCAGTGAAGCGGCCCTACTACCTTACGAGCAGTACTTC | CASSEAALLPYEQYF
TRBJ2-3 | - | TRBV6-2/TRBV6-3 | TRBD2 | TGTGCCAGCAGTTACCGTGCTAGCGGGAGTACAGATACGCAGTATTTT | CASSYRASGSTDTQYF
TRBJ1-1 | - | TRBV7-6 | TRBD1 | TGTGCCAGCAGCTCCCGGGACAGGGGTTCCACTGAAGCTTTCTTT | CASSSRDRGSTEAFF
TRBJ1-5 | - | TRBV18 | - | TGTGCCAGCTCATGGCAGGGCAATCAGCCCCAGCATTTT | CASSWQGNQPQHF
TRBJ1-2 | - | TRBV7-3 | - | TGTGCCAGCAGCAACGGGCAGGGAGGAGGCTACACCTTC | CASSNGQGGGYTF
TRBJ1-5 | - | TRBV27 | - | TGTGCCAGCAGTTTATCGGGGGGAGGGAATCAGCCCCAGCATTTT | CASSLSGGGNQPQHF
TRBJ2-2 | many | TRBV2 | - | TGTGCCAGCCTATACAACACCGGGGAGCTGTTTTTT | CASLYNTGELFF
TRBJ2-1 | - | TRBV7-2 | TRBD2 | TGTGCCAGCAGCTTAGTGGGCGGGACTAGCGGATCCAATGAGCAGTTCTTC | CASSLVGGTSGSNEQFF
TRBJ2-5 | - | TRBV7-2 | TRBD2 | TGTGCCAGCAGCTTAGGGGGGGTAGGACTAGCGGGAATCAAGACCCAGTACTTC | CASSLGGVGLAGIKTQYF